The 8 T cell receptor beta chains in this list originate from one sample, sequenced in a study of PD-1 blockade in classical Hodgkin lymphoma. Every one of the patients relapsed after autologous stem cell transplantation (brentuximab vedotin exposure was variable). The repertoire was sequenced with immunoSEQ multiplex PCR; TCRdb's copy has only in-frame clones and lacks some. This table has 150,000 or so clones, about 81% appearing once. The sample was peripheral blood mononuclear cells (PBMCs), taken before the second cycle of nivolumab. All receptors derive from a human donor with classical Hodgkin lymphoma.

The J gene is TRBJ1-1, the V gene TRBV6-6; 9 nucleotides match TRBD1. Trimming cost V 8 bases and J 3 bases; bases outside gene matches: 7. Germline lookup yields CDR1 MNHNY and CDR2 SVGAGI (reference sequence). This CDR3 has 14 residues. CDR3 amino acids: CASFWDRVYTEAFF. CDR3 sequence (DNA): TGTGCCAGCTTCTGGGACAGGGTGTACACTGAAGCTTTCTTT.

The J gene is TRBJ1-2, the V gene TRBV5-4; D may be TRBD1 (5 bases). Per the germline V gene, CDR1 is SGHNT and CDR2 is YYREEE (reference sequence). Trimming cost V 2 bases and J 4 bases, with 9 bases left between them. The CDR3 contains 13 residues. Here the CDR3 reads CASSFLGAYGYTF. The CDR3 DNA follows: TGTGCCAGCAGCTTTTTAGGGGCCTATGGCTACACCTTC. Based on the CDR3 plus reference TRBV5-4 and TRBJ1-2, the full variable domain is ETGVTQSPTHLIKTRGQQVTLRCSSQSGHNTVSWYQQALGQGPQFIFQYYREEENGRGNFPPRFSGLQFPNYSSELNVNALELDDSALYLCASSFLGAYGYTFGSGTRLTVV.

As regards this clone: Other DNA variants within this sample encode the same CDR3. The chain carries TRBV7-9 and TRBJ1-6; D is uncertain. This CDR3 is built from 15 residues. CDR1 and CDR2 (germline): SEHNR, FQNEAQ (reference sequence). Deletions cut 1 base from V and 0 bases from J, with 4 bases between. CDR3: CASSLGSSYNSPLHF. The CDR3 DNA reads as TGTGCCAGCAGCTTAGGAAGCTCCTATAATTCACCCCTCCACTTT.

A note on this clone: Different DNA sequences within this sample yield the same CDR3. This rearrangement joins TRBV28 to TRBJ1-2, with a weak D call TRBD1 (6 bases). The V and J ends lost 6 bases and 5 bases respectively, with 10 bases between them. Germline V CDR1 and CDR2: MDHEN, SYDVKM. CDR3 length equals 12 residues. The CDR3 is CASSPRGYGYTF. The CDR3 DNA reads as TGTGCCAGCAGCCCCAGGGGATATGGCTACACCTTC.

In its sample, this clone was seen a few times. This rearrangement joins TRBV25-1 to TRBJ2-7; tentative D call: TRBD1 (6 bases). The V and J ends lost 4 bases and 3 bases respectively, with 10 bases between them. The CDR3 has 13 residues. Germline values: CDR1 MGHDK, CDR2 SYGVNS. The CDR3 DNA reads as TGTGCCAGCAGTGTAGGGGGTGGCTACGAGCAGTACTTC. This codes for CASSVGGGYEQYF.

V gene TRBV30 combines with J gene TRBJ1-2; TRBD1 aligns across 7 bases. The CDR3 extends over 11 amino acids. Germline lookup yields CDR1 GTSNPN and CDR2 SVGIG (reference sequence). The trim removed 6 bases at V and 8 bases at J, leaving 6 bases unmatched. The CDR3 loop is CACTGDLGYTF. The CDR3 DNA reads TGTGCCTGTACAGGGGACTTAGGCTACACCTTC.

Regarding this clone: The identical CDR3 is also encoded by other nucleotide sequences in the sample. The chain has TRBV2 and TRBJ2-5; D remains ambiguous. The CDR3 consists of 11 residues. CDR1 SNHLY and CDR2 FYNNEI come from the germline V gene. The V end was cut by 6 bases, the J end by 2 bases, with 4 bases between. CDR3 in amino acids: CASSAQETQYF. The CDR3 DNA follows: TGTGCCAGCAGCGCACAAGAGACCCAGTACTTC.

The rearrangement links TRBV7-2 to TRBJ1-6, with 7 positions matching TRBD1. There are 15 residues in the CDR3. The germline gives CDR1 SGHTA, CDR2 FQGNSA. Trimming removed 0 bases from V and 6 bases from J; junction bases left unmatched: 2. The CDR3 DNA follows: TGTGCCAGCAGCTTAGCGGGGACAGCTAATTCACCCCTCCACTTT. Translating gives CASSLAGTANSPLHF.